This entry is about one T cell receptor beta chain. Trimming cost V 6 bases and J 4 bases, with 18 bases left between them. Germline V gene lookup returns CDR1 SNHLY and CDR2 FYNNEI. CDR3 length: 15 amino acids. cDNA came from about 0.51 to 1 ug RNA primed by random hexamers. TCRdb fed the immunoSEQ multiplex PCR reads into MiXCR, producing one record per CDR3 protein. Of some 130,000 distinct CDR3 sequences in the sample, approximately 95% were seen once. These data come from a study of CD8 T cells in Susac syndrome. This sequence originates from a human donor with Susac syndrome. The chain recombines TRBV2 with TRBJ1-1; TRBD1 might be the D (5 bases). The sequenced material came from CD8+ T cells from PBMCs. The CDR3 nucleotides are TGTGCCAGCAGCGACACGGGGGAGGGAAGCACTGAAGCTTTCTTT. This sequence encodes CASSDTGEGSTEAFF.